This TCR beta chain originates from a study of cytomegalovirus exposure and HLA in healthy donors. Study results and caveats: Associated with cytomegalovirus, according to the listing, were 150 to 200 TCR beta chains.

Worth noting for this clone: Antigen specificity is unknown.

A multiplex PCR was run with 60 Vbeta primers and 13 Jbeta primers. TCRdb's table, derived via immunoSEQ multiplex PCR, lists solely in-frame clones and lacks some. The sample lists 150,000 to 200,000 clones, 75% occurring once. Sequences were obtained from PBMCs. This TCR derives from a man in his late teens or twenties in good health and CMV-seropositive.

CDR3 bases: TGCAGCGTTGCACAGGAGTCCTACGAGCAGTACTTC. This encodes CSVAQESYEQYF. The J gene is TRBJ2-7, the V gene TRBV29-1, with D maybe TRBD1 (5 bases). Trimming took off 4 bases at V and 1 base at J, with 8 bases between the two ends. Germline V lookup: CDR1 SQVTM, CDR2 ANQGSEA. CDR3 size: 12 residues.